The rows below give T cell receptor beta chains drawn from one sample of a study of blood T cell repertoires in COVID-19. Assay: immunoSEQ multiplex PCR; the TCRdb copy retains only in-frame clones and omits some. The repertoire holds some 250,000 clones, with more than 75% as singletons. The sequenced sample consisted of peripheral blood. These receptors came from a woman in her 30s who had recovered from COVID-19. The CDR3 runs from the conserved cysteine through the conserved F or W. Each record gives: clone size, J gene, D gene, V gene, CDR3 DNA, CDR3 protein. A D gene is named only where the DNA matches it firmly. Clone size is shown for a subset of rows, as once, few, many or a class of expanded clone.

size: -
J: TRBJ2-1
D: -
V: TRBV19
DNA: TGTGCCAGTGCCGCGTGGCAGGTCGGCTCCTACAATGAGCAGTTCTTC
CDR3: CASAAWQVGSYNEQFF

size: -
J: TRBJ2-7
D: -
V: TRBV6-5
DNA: TGTGCCAGCACCCCAAGAGGTAGCAATTACGAGCAGTACTTC
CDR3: CASTPRGSNYEQYF

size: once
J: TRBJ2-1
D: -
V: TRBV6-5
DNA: TGTGCCAGCAGTTCTGGGCCCGGCTACAATGAGCAGTTCTTC
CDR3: CASSSGPGYNEQFF

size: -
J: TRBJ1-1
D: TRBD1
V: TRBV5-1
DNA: TGCGCCAGCAGCTGGACCGGGACAGGGGTGGCTGAAGCTTTCTTT
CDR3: CASSWTGTGVAEAFF

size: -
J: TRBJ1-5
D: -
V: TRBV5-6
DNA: TGTGCCAGCAGCTTGAGGCAGGGTAAGGGAAACAATCAGCCCCAGCATTTT
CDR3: CASSLRQGKGNNQPQHF

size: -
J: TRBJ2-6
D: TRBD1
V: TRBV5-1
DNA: TGCGCCAGCAGCTTCCGGGACAGGGGTGCCGGGGCCAACGTCCTGACTTTC
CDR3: CASSFRDRGAGANVLTF

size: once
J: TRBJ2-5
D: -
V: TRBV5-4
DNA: TGTGCCAGCAGCTCTCAGGGTAGCGAGACCCAGTACTTC
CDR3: CASSSQGSETQYF

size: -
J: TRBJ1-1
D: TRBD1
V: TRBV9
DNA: TGTGCCAGCAGCACGGGACAGGGGCCCATGAACACTGAAGCTTTCTTT
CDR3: CASSTGQGPMNTEAFF

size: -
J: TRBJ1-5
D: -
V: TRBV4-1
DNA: TGCGCCAGCAGCCAAGCTGACAGGCGCAATCAGCCCCAGCATTTT
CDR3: CASSQADRRNQPQHF

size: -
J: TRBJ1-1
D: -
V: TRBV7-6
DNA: TGTGCCAGCAGCTTAGGAGGGGGCACTGAAGCTTTCTTT
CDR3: CASSLGGGTEAFF

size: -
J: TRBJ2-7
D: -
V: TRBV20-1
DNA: TGCAGTGCTAGTTTCCCAGGGTCCTACGAGCAGTACTTC
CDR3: CSASFPGSYEQYF

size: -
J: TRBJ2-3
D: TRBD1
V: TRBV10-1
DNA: TGCGCCAGCAGTGATGTCAGGACAGGTGACCCAGATACGCAGTATTTT
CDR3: CASSDVRTGDPDTQYF

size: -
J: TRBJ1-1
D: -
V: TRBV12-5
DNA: TGTGCTAGTGGTTTGGTAAGGGGACATCCCACTGAAGCTTTCTTT
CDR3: CASGLVRGHPTEAFF

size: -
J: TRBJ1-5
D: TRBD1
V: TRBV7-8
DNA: TGTGCCAGCAGCTTCTTCGGACAGGGACGCAATCAGCCCCAGCATTTT
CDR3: CASSFFGQGRNQPQHF

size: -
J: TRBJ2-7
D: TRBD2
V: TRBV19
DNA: TGTGCCAGTAGTAAGGGACTAGCTTCCGAGCAGTACTTC
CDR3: CASSKGLASEQYF

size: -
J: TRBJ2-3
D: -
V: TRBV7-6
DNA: TGTGCCAGCAGCTTAGGGGGGCCGTCCACAGATACGCAGTATTTT
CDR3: CASSLGGPSTDTQYF

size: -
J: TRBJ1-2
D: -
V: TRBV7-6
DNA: TGTGCCAGCAGCCAGCAGGCTGGAGGCTACACCTTC
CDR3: CASSQQAGGYTF

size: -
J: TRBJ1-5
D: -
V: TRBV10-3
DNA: TGTGCCATCAGTGGGACAGATAATCAGCCCCAGCATTTT
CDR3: CAISGTDNQPQHF

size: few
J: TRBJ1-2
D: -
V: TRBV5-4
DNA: TGTGCCAGCAGGGAGTATGGCTACACCTTC
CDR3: CASREYGYTF

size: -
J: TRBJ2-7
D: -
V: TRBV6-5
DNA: TGTGCCAGCGCGGGCAGTACCTACGAGCAGTACTTC
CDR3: CASAGSTYEQYF

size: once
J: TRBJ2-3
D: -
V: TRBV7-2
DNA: TGTGCCAGCAGCTTAGCCCGCGAAACAGATACGCAGTATTTT
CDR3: CASSLARETDTQYF

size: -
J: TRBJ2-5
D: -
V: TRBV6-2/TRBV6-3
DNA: TGTGCCAGCAGTTACCTGGCGGACTTAAGCGAGACCCAGTACTTC
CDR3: CASSYLADLSETQYF

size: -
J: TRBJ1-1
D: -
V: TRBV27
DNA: TGTGCCAGCGGAGACCCAGAAGCTTTCTTT
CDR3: CASGDPEAFF

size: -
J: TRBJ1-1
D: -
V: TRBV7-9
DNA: TGTGCCAGCAGCCCAGGGGAGGGGCCCGCTTTCTTT
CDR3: CASSPGEGPAFF

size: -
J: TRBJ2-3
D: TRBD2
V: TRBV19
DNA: TGTGCCAGTAGTTCGACTAGCGTTAGCACAGATACGCAGTATTTT
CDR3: CASSSTSVSTDTQYF

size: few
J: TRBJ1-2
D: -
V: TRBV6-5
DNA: TGTGCCAGCAGTTTTCAGGGCAACTATGGCTACACCTTC
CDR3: CASSFQGNYGYTF

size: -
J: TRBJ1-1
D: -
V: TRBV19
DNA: TGTGCCAGTAGTATCATGGACATTACTGAAGCTTTCTTT
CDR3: CASSIMDITEAFF

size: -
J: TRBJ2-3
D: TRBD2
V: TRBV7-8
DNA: TGTGCCAGCAGCTTACGACTAGCGAGGGTCACAGATACGCAGTATTTT
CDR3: CASSLRLARVTDTQYF

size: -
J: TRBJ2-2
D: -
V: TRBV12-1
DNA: TGTGCCAGCAGCTTACCTGGTCCACCAGGGGCACCCACCGGGGAGCTGTTTTTT
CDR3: CASSLPGPPGAPTGELFF

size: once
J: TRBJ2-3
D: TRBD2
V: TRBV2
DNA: TGTGCCAGCAGTGACCGGGGCGGGGGAGATACGCAGTATTTT
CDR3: CASSDRGGGDTQYF

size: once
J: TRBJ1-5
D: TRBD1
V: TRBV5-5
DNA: TGTGCCAGCAGCTTGGTGGCAGGGGGGTCACAGCCCCAGCATTTT
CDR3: CASSLVAGGSQPQHF

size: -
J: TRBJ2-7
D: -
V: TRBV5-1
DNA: TGCGCCAGCAGACCGGCGGCCAGTCCCTACGAGCAGTACTTC
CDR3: CASRPAASPYEQYF

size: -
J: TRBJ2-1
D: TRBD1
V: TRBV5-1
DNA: TGCGCCAGCAGCTTGCAAGGACAGGGGGCGCGTGAGCAGTTCTTC
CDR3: CASSLQGQGAREQFF

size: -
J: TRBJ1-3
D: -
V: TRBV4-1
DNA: TGCGCCAGCAGCCAGGAGGGGAGTCTGGGAAACACCATATATTTT
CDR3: CASSQEGSLGNTIYF

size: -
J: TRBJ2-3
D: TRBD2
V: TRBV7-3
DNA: TGTGCCAGCAGCCTCAGCGGGGGCATAACAGATACGCAGTATTTT
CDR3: CASSLSGGITDTQYF

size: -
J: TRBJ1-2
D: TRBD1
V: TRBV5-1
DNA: TGCGCCAGCAGCTTGGTGGGACAGGGAATGAGCTACACCTTC
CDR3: CASSLVGQGMSYTF

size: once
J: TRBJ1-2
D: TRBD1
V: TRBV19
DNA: TGTGCCAGTAGAGGACAGGGCGGCGGCTACACCTTC
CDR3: CASRGQGGGYTF

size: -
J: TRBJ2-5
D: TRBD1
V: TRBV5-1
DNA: TGCGCCAGCAGCTTGCAGGGGGCCGAGGAGACCCAGTACTTC
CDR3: CASSLQGAEETQYF

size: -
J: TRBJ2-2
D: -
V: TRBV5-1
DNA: TGCGCCAGCAGCGCAACGATCGGTACCGGGGAGCTGTTTTTT
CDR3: CASSATIGTGELFF

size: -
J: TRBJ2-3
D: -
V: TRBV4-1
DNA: TGCGCCAGCAGCCAAGATACTACCACAGATACGCAGTATTTT
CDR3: CASSQDTTTDTQYF

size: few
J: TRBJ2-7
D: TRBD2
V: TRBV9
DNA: TGTGCCAGCAGCGTAGGCGGGACTAGCGGTTACGAGCAGTACTTC
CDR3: CASSVGGTSGYEQYF

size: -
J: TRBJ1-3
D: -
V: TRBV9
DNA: TGTGCCAGCAGCGTGTTACAGGGTCCCCAGGGTGGAAACACCATATATTTT
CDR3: CASSVLQGPQGGNTIYF

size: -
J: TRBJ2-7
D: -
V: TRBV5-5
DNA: TGTGCCAGCAGCTTGACAGCCAAACCCTACGAGCAGTACTTC
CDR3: CASSLTAKPYEQYF

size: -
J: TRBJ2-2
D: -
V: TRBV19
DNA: TGTGCCAGTAGCTACAGTACGGGGGAGCTGTTTTTT
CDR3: CASSYSTGELFF

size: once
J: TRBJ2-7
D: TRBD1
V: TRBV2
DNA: TGTGCCAGCAGTGAACAGGGGGAGCTTTACGAGCAGTACTTC
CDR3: CASSEQGELYEQYF

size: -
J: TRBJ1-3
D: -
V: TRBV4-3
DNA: TGCACCAGCAGCGAAGAAAGGGGGTCGGCGGACACCATATATTTT
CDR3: CTSSEERGSADTIYF

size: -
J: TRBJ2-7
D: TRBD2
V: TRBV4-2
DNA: TGTGCCAGCAGTCACCTAGCGGGGGATGAGTTTTGGGAGCAGTACTTC
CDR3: CASSHLAGDEFWEQYF

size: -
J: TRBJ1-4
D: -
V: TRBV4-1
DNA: TGCGCCAGCAGCCAAGTGAGGAGCTTTGAAAATGAAAAACTGTTTTTT
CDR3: CASSQVRSFENEKLFF

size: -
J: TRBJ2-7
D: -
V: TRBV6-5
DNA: TGTGCCAGCAGTTACGTGGCTAGAAGCCACGAGCAGTACTTC
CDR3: CASSYVARSHEQYF

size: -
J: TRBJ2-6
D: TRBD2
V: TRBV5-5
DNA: TGTGCCAGCAGGGAGCGGGGAACTGGGGCCAACGTCCTGACTTTC
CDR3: CASRERGTGANVLTF

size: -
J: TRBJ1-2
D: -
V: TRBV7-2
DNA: TGTGCCAGCAGCTTAATGCTAGGCAGATACTATGGCTACACCTTC
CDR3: CASSLMLGRYYGYTF

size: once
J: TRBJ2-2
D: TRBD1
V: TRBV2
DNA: TGTGCCAGCAGCCCTGGCAGACAGGGGCCCACCGGGGAGCTGTTTTTT
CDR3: CASSPGRQGPTGELFF

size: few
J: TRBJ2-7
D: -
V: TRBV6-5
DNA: TGTGCCAGCAGTTTGGGGGGGCCAACCTCCTACGAGCAGTACTTC
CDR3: CASSLGGPTSYEQYF

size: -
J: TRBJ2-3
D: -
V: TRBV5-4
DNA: TGTGCCAGCAGCCCTGGAGGGGGCGGATTTAGGGATACGCAGTATTTT
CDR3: CASSPGGGGFRDTQYF